The rows below give T cell receptor beta chains drawn from one sample of a study of cytomegalovirus exposure and HLA in healthy donors. The assay was immunoSEQ multiplex PCR, and TCRdb's table has in-frame clones only and misses some. The sample shows about 120,000 clones, 75% to 90% of them seen only once. Sequencing input: PBMCs. The source of these receptors is a woman between 18 and 29 years old in good health and CMV-seronegative. Each CDR3 is given with its conserved first and last residue. The D gene is left open where the match is weak. Part of the rows lack a size; the others show once, few, many or a class for expanded clones.

size,length,D,J,V,DNA,CDR3
-,15,TRBD2,TRBJ2-7,TRBV28,TGTGCCAGCAGGGGAGGGGTTATAGGGTCCTACGAGCAGTACTTC,CASRGGVIGSYEQYF
few,13,TRBD1,TRBJ2-7,TRBV28,TGTGCCAGCACCCAAACAGGGGGGTACGAGCAGTACTTC,CASTQTGGYEQYF
-,14,-,TRBJ2-7,TRBV10-2,TGCGCCAGCAGTGGGGGCGGGATGCTCTACGAGCAGTACTTC,CASSGGGMLYEQYF
-,14,TRBD2,TRBJ2-7,TRBV4-2,TGTGCCAGCAGCCAAGCTAGCGGGTTATACGAGCAGTACTTC,CASSQASGLYEQYF
-,14,TRBD1,TRBJ2-2,TRBV27,TGTGCCAGCAGTTCGGGACAGGTCACCGGGGAGCTGTTTTTT,CASSSGQVTGELFF
-,14,TRBD1,TRBJ1-1,TRBV15,TGTGCCACCAGCTTACAGGGGGCGAGTACTGAAGCTTTCTTT,CATSLQGASTEAFF
-,14,TRBD1,TRBJ1-4,TRBV6-5,TGTGCCAGCAGCCGGACAGGGTGGGGTGAAAAACTGTTTTTT,CASSRTGWGEKLFF
-,15,-,TRBJ2-1,TRBV7-9,TGTGCCAGCAGCTCCGACGGGAGCTCCTACAATGAGCAGTTCTTC,CASSSDGSSYNEQFF
-,17,-,TRBJ2-1,TRBV5-1,TGCGCCAGCAGCTTGGTGAAGGCGGGATTCCCCTACAATGAGCAGTTCTTC,CASSLVKAGFPYNEQFF
-,16,-,TRBJ1-1,TRBV25-1,TGTGCCAGGGGGCTGGTACAGGGACGGTGGAACACTGAAGCTTTCTTT,CARGLVQGRWNTEAFF
-,16,TRBD1,TRBJ2-1,TRBV30,TGTGCCTGGAGTGCCGGCCCGGGACAGGGACGCAATGAGCAGTTCTTC,CAWSAGPGQGRNEQFF
-,15,-,TRBJ2-6,TRBV19,TGTGCCAGTAGTAAACAGGGTTCTGGGGCCAACGTCCTGACTTTC,CASSKQGSGANVLTF
-,12,-,TRBJ1-2,TRBV28,TGTGCCAGCGCGACAGTAGTCTATGGCTACACCTTC,CASATVVYGYTF
-,11,-,TRBJ1-1,TRBV6-1,TGTGCCGGTCAGGAGAACACTGAAGCTTTCTTT,CAGQENTEAFF
-,15,TRBD2,TRBJ2-1,TRBV25-1,TGTGCCAGCACGGTAGGGCTAGCGGTTAACAATGAGCAGTTCTTC,CASTVGLAVNNEQFF
-,14,TRBD1,TRBJ1-2,TRBV12-5,TGTGCTAGTGGTTTGGGACAGGGGGTCTATGGCTACACCTTC,CASGLGQGVYGYTF
-,18,-,TRBJ2-6,TRBV4-1,TGCGCCAGCAGCTCCTTGAGGGTAGTCCCCTCTGGGGCCAACGTCCTGACTTTC,CASSSLRVVPSGANVLTF
-,12,-,TRBJ1-4,TRBV2,TGTGCCAGCAGTGTCCGGGGGGAAAAACTGTTTTTT,CASSVRGEKLFF
-,15,-,TRBJ2-7,TRBV5-8,TGTGCCAGCAGTATTGGGGGGTCCCCTGCGGACGAGCAGTACTTC,CASSIGGSPADEQYF
-,13,-,TRBJ2-1,TRBV6-5,TGTGCCAGCAGGTCCTCCTACTACAATGAGCAGTTCTTC,CASRSSYYNEQFF
-,14,-,TRBJ2-7,TRBV9,TGTGCCAGCACCCCGACGAGGGCATCCTACGAGCAGTACTTC,CASTPTRASYEQYF
-,15,TRBD2,TRBJ2-7,TRBV2,TGTGCCAGCAGTGTACGACCTAGCGGCTACTACGAGCAGTACTTC,CASSVRPSGYYEQYF
-,13,TRBD2,TRBJ2-7,TRBV28,TGTGCCAGCAGTCTCGCGGGGGGGTACGAGCAGTACTTC,CASSLAGGYEQYF
-,13,-,TRBJ2-7,TRBV9,TGTGCCAGCAGCCTCGAGGATGGCTACGAGCAGTACTTC,CASSLEDGYEQYF
-,11,-,TRBJ2-1,TRBV2,TGTGCCAGCAGTGGGGGAGGTGAGCAGTTCTTC,CASSGGGEQFF
-,16,-,TRBJ2-1,TRBV14,TGTGCCAGCAGCCAATCGGAGGGCTTCCCCTACAATGAGCAGTTCTTC,CASSQSEGFPYNEQFF
-,20,-,TRBJ2-1,TRBV4-1,TGCGCCAGCAGCCAAGAAAGGCTAAGTGGGAAGGAGCGAGGGATCTGGGAGCAGTTCTTC,CASSQERLSGKERGIWEQFF
-,15,TRBD1,TRBJ1-2,TRBV27,TGTGCCAGCAGGGAACAGGGGCGCGCTAACTATGGCTACACCTTC,CASREQGRANYGYTF
-,16,-,TRBJ2-1,TRBV4-1,TGCGCCAGCAGCCAAGAGGACTGGAGGCTTAGCAATGAGCAGTTCTTC,CASSQEDWRLSNEQFF
-,17,TRBD1,TRBJ1-5,TRBV19,TGTGCCAGTAGTTCACGAATCGACAGGGGAAGAAATCAGCCCCAGCATTTT,CASSSRIDRGRNQPQHF
-,13,TRBD1,TRBJ2-7,TRBV5-1,TGCGCCAGCAGGGACTGGACAGGGTTTGGGCAGTACTTC,CASRDWTGFGQYF
-,14,-,TRBJ2-2,TRBV7-3,TGTGCCAGCAGCTTATCCAAGAACACCGGGGAGCTGTTTTTT,CASSLSKNTGELFF
-,15,-,TRBJ2-3,TRBV7-9,TGTGCCAGCAGCCCACGGAGGACTTACACAGATACGCAGTATTTT,CASSPRRTYTDTQYF
-,14,TRBD1,TRBJ1-1,TRBV19,TGTGCCAGTAACAGGGGGCGAGGGAACACTGAAGCTTTCTTT,CASNRGRGNTEAFF
-,17,-,TRBJ2-2,TRBV18,TGTGCCAGCTCACCACCGGTTAGTCTCGCGAGGACCGGGGAGCTGTTTTTT,CASSPPVSLARTGELFF
-,13,-,TRBJ1-1,TRBV7-2,TGTGCCAGCAGCATCGGGGGAAACACTGAAGCTTTCTTT,CASSIGGNTEAFF
once,16,TRBD1,TRBJ1-4,TRBV2,TGTGCCAGCAGTGACCAGGACAGGGGCCGGAATGAAAAACTGTTTTTT,CASSDQDRGRNEKLFF
-,15,-,TRBJ1-2,TRBV4-1,TGCGCCAGCAGCCAAGGTGGGGTTCGGGGCTATGGCTACACCTTC,CASSQGGVRGYGYTF
-,15,-,TRBJ2-7,TRBV11-2,TGTGCCAGCAGCCCCCGCCGGGGGACTCCTAACGAGCAGTACTTC,CASSPRRGTPNEQYF
-,16,TRBD1,TRBJ1-6,TRBV13,TGTGCCAGCAGCCTCAGGGGGAGCTCCTATAATTCACCCCTCCACTTT,CASSLRGSSYNSPLHF
-,17,TRBD2,TRBJ2-5,TRBV9,TGTGCCAGCAGCCAAAGGGCGTCTAGCGGGAACCAAGAGACCCAGTACTTC,CASSQRASSGNQETQYF
-,14,TRBD2,TRBJ2-3,TRBV28,TGTGCCAGCGGGACTAGCGGGATTCCAGATACGCAGTATTTT,CASGTSGIPDTQYF
-,15,-,TRBJ2-1,TRBV5-1,TGCGCCAGCAGCTTGCGTATCCGGGGTAGCAATGAGCAGTTCTTC,CASSLRIRGSNEQFF
-,14,TRBD2,TRBJ2-7,TRBV5-5,TGTGCCAGCAGCTTAAGTAGCGGGAGCGACGAGCAGTACTTC,CASSLSSGSDEQYF
-,14,-,TRBJ2-7,TRBV5-6,TGTGCCAGCAGCGCAGCAGGGAACACCTACGAGCAGTACTTC,CASSAAGNTYEQYF
-,15,TRBD1,TRBJ1-2,TRBV5-6,TGTGCCAGCAGCCCTAGACAGGGTAACTACTATGGCTACACCTTC,CASSPRQGNYYGYTF
-,15,-,TRBJ2-4,TRBV28,TGTGCCAGCACCCCGGAATGGGAGACCAAAAACATTCAGTACTTC,CASTPEWETKNIQYF
-,15,TRBD2,TRBJ2-7,TRBV27,TGTGCCAGCAGTACAAAGTGGCGGGAGAGCTACGAGCAGTACTTC,CASSTKWRESYEQYF
once,16,TRBD2,TRBJ2-5,TRBV5-5,TGTGCCAGCAGCTTGATGTCGACTAGCGGCCAAGAGACCCAGTACTTC,CASSLMSTSGQETQYF
-,12,-,TRBJ1-4,TRBV30,TGTGCCGGAGGGAGGGAGGGTGAAAAACTGTTTTTT,CAGGREGEKLFF
few,16,-,TRBJ2-7,TRBV7-8,TGTGCCAGCAGCTCACCCGACAGGAATCCCTCCTACGAGCAGTACTTC,CASSSPDRNPSYEQYF
few,14,TRBD1,TRBJ2-7,TRBV11-2,TGTGCCAGCAGCGTCGGGACAGGGCCCTACGAGCAGTACTTC,CASSVGTGPYEQYF
-,16,-,TRBJ1-5,TRBV19,TGTGCCAGTAGTATCTACGGAGCGATGGGCAATCAGCCCCAGCATTTT,CASSIYGAMGNQPQHF